These T cell receptor beta chains were read from a single sample in a study of T-cell reconstitution after alpha-beta-depleted transplantation in children. TCRdb reanalysed the PCR reads using MiXCR and keeps one entry per CDR3 protein. The sample lists 97,000 or so distinct CDR3 sequences, about 5.6% occurring once. The starting material was PBMCs, mostly from graft donor cells, obtained 60 days after TCRalphabeta/CD19-depleted stem cell transplant. These receptors all come from a female patient between 2 and 15 years old who had a stem cell transplant for Fanconi anemia, so the T cells may come from the graft donor. CDR3s include the opening cysteine and the closing phenylalanine or tryptophan. D genes are given only for firm matches. Some rows mark clone size as missing; the rest say once, few, many or name a class of expanded clone.

d_call: .
v_call: TRBV12-3/TRBV12-4
clone_size: many
j_call: TRBJ1-6
cdr3_length: 11
cdr3_aa: CASSFSSPLHF
cdr3_nt: TGTGCCAGCAGTTTTAGTTCACCCCTCCACTTT

d_call: .
v_call: TRBV20-1
clone_size: many
j_call: TRBJ2-5
cdr3_length: 11
cdr3_aa: CSASPGAAQYF
cdr3_nt: TGCAGTGCTAGCCCGGGTGCGGCCCAGTACTTC

d_call: .
v_call: TRBV10-2
clone_size: many
j_call: TRBJ1-1
cdr3_length: 17
cdr3_aa: CASSENWSEGPNTEAFF
cdr3_nt: TGCGCCAGCAGTGAGAATTGGTCAGAGGGCCCGAACACTGAAGCTTTCTTT

d_call: TRBD1
v_call: TRBV5-1
clone_size: many
j_call: TRBJ2-7
cdr3_length: 16
cdr3_aa: CASSHPRTGGLHEQYF
cdr3_nt: TGCGCCAGCAGCCACCCTCGGACAGGGGGGTTACACGAGCAGTACTTC

d_call: TRBD1
v_call: TRBV5-1
clone_size: many
j_call: TRBJ2-1
cdr3_length: 12
cdr3_aa: CASSPGTGSEFF
cdr3_nt: TGCGCCAGCAGCCCCGGGACAGGGTCTGAGTTCTTC

d_call: .
v_call: TRBV11-1
clone_size: few
j_call: TRBJ2-1
cdr3_length: 21
cdr3_aa: CASSLVPGRALGDYSYNEQFF
cdr3_nt: TGTGCCAGCAGCTTAGTTCCTGGGAGAGCGTTAGGTGATTACTCCTACAATGAGCAGTTCTTC

d_call: .
v_call: TRBV15
clone_size: many
j_call: TRBJ2-3
cdr3_length: 14
cdr3_aa: CATSRDDMSGTQYF
cdr3_nt: TGTGCCACCAGCAGAGATGATATGTCTGGGACGCAGTATTTT

d_call: TRBD1
v_call: TRBV2
clone_size: few
j_call: TRBJ1-1
cdr3_length: 18
cdr3_aa: CTSSANPGTGWLNTEAFF
cdr3_nt: TGTACCAGCAGTGCCAATCCCGGGACAGGGTGGCTGAACACTGAAGCTTTCTTT

d_call: .
v_call: TRBV5-1
clone_size: many
j_call: TRBJ2-5
cdr3_length: 14
cdr3_aa: CASSWLTSQETQYF
cdr3_nt: TGCGCCAGCAGCTGGTTGACTAGCCAAGAGACCCAGTACTTC

d_call: .
v_call: TRBV5-1
clone_size: .
j_call: TRBJ2-7
cdr3_length: 16
cdr3_aa: CASSFTTPRGQIGQYF
cdr3_nt: TGCGCCAGCAGCTTCACCACCCCTCGAGGTCAGATTGGGCAGTACTTC

d_call: TRBD1
v_call: TRBV6-1
clone_size: many
j_call: TRBJ1-1
cdr3_length: 12
cdr3_aa: CASRDRVAEAFF
cdr3_nt: TGTGCCAGCAGGGACAGGGTGGCTGAAGCTTTCTTT

d_call: TRBD2
v_call: TRBV7-2
clone_size: many
j_call: TRBJ2-5
cdr3_length: 16
cdr3_aa: CASSLAGLAVQETQYF
cdr3_nt: TGTGCCAGCAGCTTAGCCGGGCTAGCGGTACAAGAGACCCAGTACTTC

d_call: TRBD2
v_call: TRBV10-3
clone_size: few
j_call: TRBJ2-5
cdr3_length: 14
cdr3_aa: CATRTSGGGKTQYF
cdr3_nt: TGTGCCACGCGGACTAGCGGGGGGGGGAAGACCCAGTACTTC

d_call: TRBD2
v_call: TRBV18
clone_size: .
j_call: TRBJ2-1
cdr3_length: 16
cdr3_aa: CASSPTSARVGHEQFF
cdr3_nt: TGTGCCAGCTCACCCACTAGCGCGCGAGTAGGGCATGAGCAGTTCTTC

d_call: .
v_call: TRBV6-1
clone_size: many
j_call: TRBJ2-7
cdr3_length: 13
cdr3_aa: CASSDRGMYEQYF
cdr3_nt: TGTGCCAGCAGTGACCGGGGTATGTACGAGCAGTACTTC

d_call: .
v_call: TRBV11-2
clone_size: .
j_call: TRBJ2-5
cdr3_length: 13
cdr3_aa: CASSFTGAETQYF
cdr3_nt: TGTGCCAGCAGCTTCACGGGAGCGGAGACCCAGTACTTC

d_call: .
v_call: TRBV19
clone_size: .
j_call: TRBJ2-1
cdr3_length: 19
cdr3_aa: CASSIGSGVGGRGGDEQFF
cdr3_nt: TGTGCCAGTAGTATAGGTTCCGGGGTTGGGGGGAGAGGTGGAGATGAGCAGTTCTTC

d_call: TRBD1
v_call: TRBV28
clone_size: few
j_call: TRBJ2-7
cdr3_length: 13
cdr3_aa: CASTSDRFYEQYF
cdr3_nt: TGTGCCAGCACCTCGGACAGGTTCTACGAGCAGTACTTC

d_call: TRBD1
v_call: TRBV7-8
clone_size: .
j_call: TRBJ2-1
cdr3_length: 16
cdr3_aa: CASSLIRDSYFNEQFF
cdr3_nt: TGTGCCAGCAGCTTAATACGGGACAGCTACTTCAATGAGCAGTTCTTC

d_call: .
v_call: TRBV5-1
clone_size: .
j_call: TRBJ2-5
cdr3_length: 14
cdr3_aa: CASTWGGLGETQYF
cdr3_nt: TGCGCCAGCACCTGGGGCGGTCTGGGGGAGACCCAGTACTTC

d_call: .
v_call: TRBV11-1
clone_size: .
j_call: TRBJ1-2
cdr3_length: 18
cdr3_aa: CASSLKRDTFLSNYGYTF
cdr3_nt: TGTGCCAGCAGCCTTAAAAGGGACACTTTCTTATCTAACTATGGCTACACCTTC

d_call: TRBD2
v_call: TRBV2
clone_size: .
j_call: TRBJ2-2
cdr3_length: 15
cdr3_aa: CASHLTSTGGGELFF
cdr3_nt: TGTGCCAGCCACTTGACTAGTACGGGAGGCGGGGAGCTGTTTTTT

d_call: .
v_call: TRBV12-3/TRBV12-4
clone_size: many
j_call: TRBJ2-1
cdr3_length: 14
cdr3_aa: CASRDYSSYNEQFF
cdr3_nt: TGTGCCAGCAGGGACTATAGCTCCTACAATGAGCAGTTCTTC

d_call: TRBD2
v_call: TRBV11-2
clone_size: few
j_call: TRBJ2-3
cdr3_length: 17
cdr3_aa: CASSLRLAGGLTDTQYF
cdr3_nt: TGTGCCAGCAGCCTGCGACTAGCGGGGGGCCTCACAGATACGCAGTATTTT

d_call: .
v_call: TRBV3-1
clone_size: many
j_call: TRBJ1-4
cdr3_length: 14
cdr3_aa: CASTHLGEGEKLFF
cdr3_nt: TGTGCCAGCACCCACCTCGGGGAAGGTGAAAAACTGTTTTTT

d_call: .
v_call: TRBV7-2
clone_size: few
j_call: TRBJ2-5
cdr3_length: 12
cdr3_aa: CASSSFGRTQYF
cdr3_nt: TGTGCCAGCAGCTCCTTCGGACGGACCCAGTACTTC

d_call: TRBD1
v_call: TRBV6-5
clone_size: many
j_call: TRBJ2-3
cdr3_length: 16
cdr3_aa: CASSWDRATSTDTQYF
cdr3_nt: TGTGCCAGCAGTTGGGACAGGGCTACTAGCACAGATACGCAGTATTTT

d_call: .
v_call: TRBV3-1
clone_size: .
j_call: TRBJ2-5
cdr3_length: 13
cdr3_aa: CASSQARAETQYF
cdr3_nt: TGTGCCAGCAGCCAAGCGCGTGCAGAGACCCAGTACTTC

d_call: TRBD2
v_call: TRBV4-2
clone_size: many
j_call: TRBJ2-4
cdr3_length: 16
cdr3_aa: CASSQVVASGGNIQYF
cdr3_nt: TGTGCCAGCAGCCAAGTAGTGGCTAGCGGGGGAAACATTCAGTACTTC

d_call: .
v_call: TRBV29-1
clone_size: many
j_call: TRBJ2-7
cdr3_length: 11
cdr3_aa: CSPRDTYEQYF
cdr3_nt: TGCAGCCCCCGGGACACCTACGAGCAGTACTTC

d_call: .
v_call: TRBV12-3/TRBV12-4
clone_size: many
j_call: TRBJ2-1
cdr3_length: 13
cdr3_aa: CASSSPWANEQFF
cdr3_nt: TGTGCCAGCAGTTCCCCCTGGGCGAATGAGCAGTTCTTC

d_call: .
v_call: TRBV7-9
clone_size: few
j_call: TRBJ2-7
cdr3_length: 16
cdr3_aa: CASSRFMFRGRGEQYF
cdr3_nt: TGTGCCAGCAGCCGATTTATGTTCAGGGGAAGAGGTGAGCAGTACTTC